This T cell receptor beta chain was recovered during a study of blood T cells in healthy people across ages. Next came a second PCR, run for about 7 to 12 cycles, which used a sample-barcoded 5' primer along with a J-beta primer mix. TCRdb recomputed calls from the 5' RACE reads with MiXCR, one row per CDR3 protein. Of 700,000 or so distinct CDR3 sequences listed, about a fifth are singletons. This clonotype was detected only a few times. CDR3 length: 17 amino acids. The junction had 14 bases not matched to a gene; V was cut back by 7 bases and J by 2 bases. Every donor gave approximately 10 milliliters of peripheral blood.

The sequence was collected from a man between 65 and 85 years old in good health. Specimen: blood. The chain joins TRBV12-3 or TRBV12-4 to TRBJ2-5; 9 nucleotides align to TRBD1. The CDR3 sequence is CASNHMGGQGPQETQYF. The CDR3 coding sequence is TGTGCCAGCAACCATATGGGGGGACAGGGTCCGCAAGAGACCCAGTACTTC.